This is a list of T cell receptor beta chains from one sample in a study of lymphopenia after photon versus proton radiotherapy. Clones were read by immunoSEQ multiplex PCR, and TCRdb kept only the in-frame ones, dropping some. Of about 19,000 clones listed, about 90% are singletons. The source was peripheral blood, collected from a patient treated with photon-based radiotherapy. These receptors were collected from a man in his fifties or sixties with pancreatic cancer. Both conserved end residues are part of each CDR3. A D gene is named only where the DNA matches it firmly. A row's size may be missing; if present it is once, few, many or a size class.

V	size	D	J	CDR3	DNA
TRBV19	NA	NA	TRBJ2-7	CASSIQLSYEQYF	TGTGCCAGTAGTATTCAGCTTTCCTACGAGCAGTACTTC
TRBV10-3	NA	TRBD2	TRBJ2-3	CAISAGLAGLTDTQYF	TGTGCCATCAGTGCTGGACTAGCGGGGTTGACAGATACGCAGTATTTT
TRBV6-6	NA	NA	TRBJ2-7	CASDWGQGEQYF	TGTGCCAGTGACTGGGGGCAGGGCGAGCAGTACTTC
TRBV6-5	NA	NA	TRBJ1-4	CATAYSGATNEKLFF	TGTGCCACCGCCTACTCAGGGGCAACTAATGAAAAACTGTTTTTT
TRBV23-1	NA	NA	TRBJ1-2	CASRPGKRQYLYTF	TGCGCCAGCAGGCCCGGCAAGCGCCAGTACCTCTACACCTTC
TRBV19	NA	NA	TRBJ1-6	CASRWGYNSPLHF	TGTGCCAGCCGCTGGGGTTATAATTCACCCCTCCACTTT
TRBV30	once	NA	TRBJ2-2	CASSTQGALPGELFF	TGTGCCTCCTCAACACAGGGAGCTCTACCCGGGGAGCTGTTTTTT
TRBV7-9	NA	NA	TRBJ2-1	CASSSKGGNEQFF	TGTGCCAGCAGCTCTAAGGGAGGTAATGAGCAGTTCTTC
TRBV18	NA	NA	TRBJ1-1	CASSPPIGSEAFF	TGTGCCAGCTCACCACCGATTGGGTCTGAAGCTTTCTTT
TRBV5-1	NA	NA	TRBJ1-2	CASRGDLNYGYTF	TGCGCCAGCAGGGGGGACCTTAACTATGGCTACACCTTC
TRBV7-9	NA	NA	TRBJ2-2	CASSMGQGYDTGELFF	TGTGCCAGCAGCATGGGGCAGGGATATGACACCGGGGAGCTGTTTTTT
TRBV19	once	TRBD1	TRBJ1-2	CASSHTRDSSNYGYTF	TGTGCCAGTAGCCACACCCGGGACAGCTCTAACTATGGCTACACCTTC
TRBV15	NA	NA	TRBJ1-2	CATSRVGQVYTF	TGTGCCACCAGCAGAGTAGGTCAGGTCTACACCTTC
TRBV27	NA	NA	TRBJ2-1	CASSLPRVSSYNEQFF	TGTGCCAGCAGTCTACCCAGGGTCAGCTCCTACAATGAGCAGTTCTTC
TRBV7-9	NA	NA	TRBJ2-5	CASSALGETQYF	TGTGCCAGCAGCGCGCTAGGGGAGACCCAGTACTTC
TRBV4-2	NA	NA	TRBJ2-3	CASSQDPETPGNTQYF	TGTGCCAGCAGCCAAGATCCCGAAACCCCAGGGAATACGCAGTATTTT
TRBV5-1	NA	NA	TRBJ1-4	CASSLGRGTNEKLFF	TGCGCCAGCAGCTTGGGGAGGGGGACTAATGAAAAACTGTTTTTT
TRBV27	once	TRBD2	TRBJ2-1	CASSPLTSGVYNEQFF	TGTGCCAGCAGTCCTTTAACTAGCGGGGTCTACAATGAGCAGTTCTTC
TRBV7-2	NA	NA	TRBJ2-1	CASSLGLGLYNEQFF	TGTGCCAGCAGCTTAGGTTTGGGGCTCTACAATGAGCAGTTCTTC
TRBV5-4	once	TRBD2	TRBJ2-2	CASSYGTSGGTGELFF	TGTGCCAGCAGCTATGGGACTAGCGGGGGTACCGGGGAGCTGTTTTTT
TRBV9	NA	NA	TRBJ1-4	CASSATPPGEPNEKLFF	TGTGCCAGCAGCGCGACGCCCCCGGGGGAACCTAATGAAAAACTGTTTTTT
TRBV19	NA	TRBD2	TRBJ2-7	CASSAGTSGYEQYF	TGTGCCAGTAGTGCCGGGACTAGCGGCTACGAGCAGTACTTC
TRBV5-6	NA	TRBD1	TRBJ1-1	CASSLAGGPEAFF	TGTGCCAGCAGCTTGGCAGGGGGCCCTGAAGCTTTCTTT
TRBV5-5	NA	NA	TRBJ1-1	CASSSHSGGLNTEAFF	TGTGCCAGCAGCTCCCATTCTGGGGGCCTGAACACTGAAGCTTTCTTT
TRBV7-8	NA	NA	TRBJ1-2	CASSLPQPSNYGYTF	TGTGCCAGCAGCCTACCTCAGCCTTCTAACTATGGCTACACCTTC
TRBV11-2	NA	NA	TRBJ2-1	CASSPGVSSYNEQFF	TGTGCCAGCAGCCCGGGGGTCAGCTCCTACAATGAGCAGTTCTTC
TRBV4-1	NA	NA	TRBJ2-2	CASSQGIIVDGELFF	TGCGCCAGCAGCCAAGGGATTATTGTCGACGGGGAGCTGTTTTTT
TRBV9	NA	TRBD2	TRBJ2-1	CASSVLAGASYNEQFF	TGTGCCAGCAGCGTACTAGCGGGGGCCTCCTACAATGAGCAGTTCTTC
TRBV7-6	NA	NA	TRBJ2-5	CASSSTSSIQETQYF	TGTGCCAGCAGCTCTACATCGTCTATCCAAGAGACCCAGTACTTC
TRBV4-3	NA	NA	TRBJ2-3	CASSPAFSTDTQYF	TGCGCCAGCAGCCCGGCCTTTAGCACAGATACGCAGTATTTT
TRBV10-3	once	NA	TRBJ1-1	CAISDQGLNTEAFF	TGTGCCATCAGTGACCAGGGACTGAACACTGAAGCTTTCTTT
TRBV30	NA	TRBD2	TRBJ2-3	CAGSRRGGTDTQYF	TGTGCCGGGTCTCGGCGGGGGGGCACAGATACGCAGTATTTT